This TCR beta chain originates from a study of cytomegalovirus exposure and HLA in healthy donors. Vbeta (60) and Jbeta (13) primers were used in the PCR. Profiled with immunoSEQ multiplex PCR; TCRdb holds only in-frame clones, not every one. The sample has approximately 190,000 clones, more than 75% seen once. Concerning this clone: The antigen remains unidentified.

General observations from the study: TCR beta chain V- and J-gene trimming was linked, in a later analysis, to a missense variant in DCLRE1C.

V was pared by 4 bases and J by 1 base, with 17 bases between. Germline V gives CDR1 SGHRS, CDR2 YFSETQ. The length of the CDR3 is 16 residues. Source material: PBMCs. V is TRBV5-1 and J is TRBJ1-1; a weak D match, TRBD1 (6 bases). The clonotype was recovered from a woman between 50 and 59 years old in good health and CMV-seropositive. The CDR3 DNA reads as TGCGCCAGCAGCGCCCCGGCAGGGGCCCGGAACACTGAAGCTTTCTTT. Translating gives CASSAPAGARNTEAFF.